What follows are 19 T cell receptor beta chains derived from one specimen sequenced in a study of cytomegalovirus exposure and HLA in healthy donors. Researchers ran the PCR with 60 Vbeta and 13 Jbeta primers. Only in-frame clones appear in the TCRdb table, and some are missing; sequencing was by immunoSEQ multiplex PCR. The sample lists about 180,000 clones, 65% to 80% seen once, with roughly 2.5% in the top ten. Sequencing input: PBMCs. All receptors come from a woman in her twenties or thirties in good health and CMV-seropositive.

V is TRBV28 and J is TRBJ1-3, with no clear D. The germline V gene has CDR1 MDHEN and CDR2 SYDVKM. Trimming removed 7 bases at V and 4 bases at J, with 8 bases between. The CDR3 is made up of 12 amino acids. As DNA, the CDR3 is TGTGCCAGCACCAGCGGGGGAAACACCATATATTTT. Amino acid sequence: CASTSGGNTIYF.

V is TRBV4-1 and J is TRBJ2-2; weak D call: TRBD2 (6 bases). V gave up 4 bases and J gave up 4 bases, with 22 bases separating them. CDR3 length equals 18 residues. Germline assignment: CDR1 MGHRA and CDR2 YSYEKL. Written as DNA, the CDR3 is TGCGCCAGCAGCCGAGACCCCCCGGGACTGTCTTCCACCGGGGAGCTGTTTTTT. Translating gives CASSRDPPGLSSTGELFF.

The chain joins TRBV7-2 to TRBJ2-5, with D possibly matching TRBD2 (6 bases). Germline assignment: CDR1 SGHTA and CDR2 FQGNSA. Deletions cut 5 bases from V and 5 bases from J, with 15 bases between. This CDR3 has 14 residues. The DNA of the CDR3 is TGTGCCAGCAGCCGGAGCCGGGCGGGGGAGACCCAGTACTTC. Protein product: CASSRSRAGETQYF.

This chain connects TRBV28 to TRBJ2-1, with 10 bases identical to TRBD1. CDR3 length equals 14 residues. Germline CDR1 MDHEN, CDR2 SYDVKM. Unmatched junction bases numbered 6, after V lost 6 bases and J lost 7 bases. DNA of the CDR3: TGTGCCAGCAGCTCCGGGACAGGGGAGAATGAGCAGTTCTTC. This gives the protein CASSSGTGENEQFF.

DNA of the CDR3: TGCGCCAGCAGCCAAGGCATCCCAGGGGGCGTCTACAATGAGCAGTTCTTC. Residues: CASSQGIPGGVYNEQFF. The gene calls are TRBV4-3 and TRBJ2-1; 8 nucleotides match TRBD1. Germline V lookup: CDR1 LGHNA, CDR2 YSLEER. The trim removed 1 base at V and 3 bases at J, leaving 8 bases unmatched. This CDR3 is built from 17 residues.

The CDR3 region has the DNA TGTGCCAGCAGGATGACAGGGAGACGAAATGAAAAACTGTTTTTT. Its translation: CASRMTGRRNEKLFF. The chain joins TRBV7-6 to TRBJ1-4, with TRBD1 matching 7 bases. CDR1 SGHVS and CDR2 FNYEAQ come from the germline V gene. The CDR3 is 15 residues long. The junction had 9 bases not matched to a gene; V was cut back by 6 bases and J by 5 bases.

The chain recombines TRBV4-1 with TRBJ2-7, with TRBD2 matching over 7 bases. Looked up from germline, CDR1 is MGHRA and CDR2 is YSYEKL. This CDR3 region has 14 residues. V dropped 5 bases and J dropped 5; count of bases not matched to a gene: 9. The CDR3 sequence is CASSGEGSLDEQYF. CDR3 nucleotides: TGCGCCAGCAGCGGGGAGGGCAGCCTAGACGAGCAGTACTTC.

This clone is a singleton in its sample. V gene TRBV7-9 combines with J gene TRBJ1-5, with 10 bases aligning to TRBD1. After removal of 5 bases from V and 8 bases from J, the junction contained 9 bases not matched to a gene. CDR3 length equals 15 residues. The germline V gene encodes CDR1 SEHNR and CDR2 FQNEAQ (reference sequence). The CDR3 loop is CASSLGQGIEKPQHF. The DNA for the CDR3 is TGTGCCAGCAGCCTGGGACAGGGGATAGAGAAGCCCCAGCATTTT.

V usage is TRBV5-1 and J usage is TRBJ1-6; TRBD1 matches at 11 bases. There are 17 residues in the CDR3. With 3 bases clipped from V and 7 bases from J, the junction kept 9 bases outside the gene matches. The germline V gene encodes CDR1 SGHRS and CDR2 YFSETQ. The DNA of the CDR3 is TGCGCCAGCAGCTCCGCGGTTGGGACAGGGGGGAATTCACCCCTCCACTTT. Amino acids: CASSSAVGTGGNSPLHF.

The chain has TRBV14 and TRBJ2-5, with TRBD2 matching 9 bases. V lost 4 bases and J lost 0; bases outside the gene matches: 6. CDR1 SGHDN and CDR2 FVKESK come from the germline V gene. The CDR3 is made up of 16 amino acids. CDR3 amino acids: CASSRAGGRYQETQYF. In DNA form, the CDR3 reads TGTGCCAGCAGCCGAGCGGGGGGCCGGTACCAAGAGACCCAGTACTTC.

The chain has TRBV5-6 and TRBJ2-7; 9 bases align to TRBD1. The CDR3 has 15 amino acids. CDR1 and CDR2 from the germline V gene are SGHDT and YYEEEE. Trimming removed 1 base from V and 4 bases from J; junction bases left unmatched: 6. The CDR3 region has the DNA TGTGCCAGCAGCTTGACAGGGGGCATCAAGTACGAGCAGTACTTC. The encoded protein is CASSLTGGIKYEQYF.

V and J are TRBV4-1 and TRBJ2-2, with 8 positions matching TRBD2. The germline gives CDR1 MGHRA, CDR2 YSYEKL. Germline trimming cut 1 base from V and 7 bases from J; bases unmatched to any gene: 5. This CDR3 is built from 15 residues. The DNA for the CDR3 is TGCGCCAGCAGCCAAGTTTCGGGAGGGGACGGGGAGCTGTTTTTT. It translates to CASSQVSGGDGELFF.

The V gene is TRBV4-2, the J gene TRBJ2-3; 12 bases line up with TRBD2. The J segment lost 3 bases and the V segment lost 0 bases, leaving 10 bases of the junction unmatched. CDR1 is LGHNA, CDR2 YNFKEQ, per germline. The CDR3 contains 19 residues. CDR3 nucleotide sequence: TGTGCCAGCAGCCAAGATTTGCTAGCGGGGGGGCCGGGGACAGATACGCAGTATTTT. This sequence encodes CASSQDLLAGGPGTDTQYF.

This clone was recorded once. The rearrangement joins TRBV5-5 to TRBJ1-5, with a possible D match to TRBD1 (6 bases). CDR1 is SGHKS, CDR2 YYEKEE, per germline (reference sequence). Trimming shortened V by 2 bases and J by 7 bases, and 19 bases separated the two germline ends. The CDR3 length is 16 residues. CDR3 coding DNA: TGTGCCAGCAGCTTACGACAGGCTCGAAGGTGGCAGCCCCAGCATTTT. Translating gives CASSLRQARRWQPQHF.

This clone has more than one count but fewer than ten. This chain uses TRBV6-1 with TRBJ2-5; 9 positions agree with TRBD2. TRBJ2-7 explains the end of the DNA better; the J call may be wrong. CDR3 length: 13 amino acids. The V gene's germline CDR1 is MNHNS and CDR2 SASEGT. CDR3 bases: TGTGCCAGCAGTCCCCGGACTAGCGCCGAGCAGTACTTC. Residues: CASSPRTSAEQYF.

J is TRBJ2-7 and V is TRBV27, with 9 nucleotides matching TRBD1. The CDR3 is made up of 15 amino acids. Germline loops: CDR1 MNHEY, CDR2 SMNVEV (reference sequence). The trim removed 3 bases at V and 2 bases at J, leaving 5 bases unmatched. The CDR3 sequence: CASSLTQGATYEQYF. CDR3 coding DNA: TGTGCCAGCAGTTTGACACAGGGGGCAACCTACGAGCAGTACTTC.

CDR3 DNA sequence: TGTGCCAGCAGCGTCCGGGGGGGCAACTATGGCTACACCTTC. Translating gives CASSVRGGNYGYTF. The rearrangement links TRBV9 to TRBJ1-2; a possible D gene is TRBD1 (6 bases). Germline-derived CDR1 and CDR2 are SGDLS and YYNGEE. CDR3 length: 14 residues. Between the trimmed V and J ends, which lost 2 bases and 2 bases, there was a span of 10 bases.

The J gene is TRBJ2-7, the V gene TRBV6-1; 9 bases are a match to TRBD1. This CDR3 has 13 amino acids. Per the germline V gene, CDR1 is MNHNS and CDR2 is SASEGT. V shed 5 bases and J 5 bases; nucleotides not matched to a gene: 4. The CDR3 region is CASSWDREDEQYF. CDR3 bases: TGTGCCAGCAGTTGGGACAGGGAAGACGAGCAGTACTTC.

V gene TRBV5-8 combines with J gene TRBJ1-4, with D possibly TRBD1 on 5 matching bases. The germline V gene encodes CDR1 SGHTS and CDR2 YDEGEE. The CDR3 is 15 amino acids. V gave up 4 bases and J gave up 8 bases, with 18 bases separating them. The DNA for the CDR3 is TGTGCCAGCAGCCGAGGCAGCAGGGTGGGAGAAAAACTGTTTTTT. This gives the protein CASSRGSRVGEKLFF.